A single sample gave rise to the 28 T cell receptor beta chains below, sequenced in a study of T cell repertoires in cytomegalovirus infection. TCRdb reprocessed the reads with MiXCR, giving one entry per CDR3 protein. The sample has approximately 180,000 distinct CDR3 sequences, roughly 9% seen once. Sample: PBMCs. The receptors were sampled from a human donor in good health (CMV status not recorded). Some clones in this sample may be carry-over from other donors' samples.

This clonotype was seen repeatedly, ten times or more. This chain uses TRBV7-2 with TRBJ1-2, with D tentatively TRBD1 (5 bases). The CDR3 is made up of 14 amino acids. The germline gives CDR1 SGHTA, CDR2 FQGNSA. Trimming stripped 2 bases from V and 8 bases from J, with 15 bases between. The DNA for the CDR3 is TGTGCCAGCAGCTTAACGCGGGCAGGGCGAGGCTACACCTTC. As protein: CASSLTRAGRGYTF.

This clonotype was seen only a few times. The CDR3 loop is CAISESTGYGYTF. The CDR3 coding sequence is TGTGCCATCAGTGAGTCCACGGGCTATGGCTACACCTTC. This chain joins TRBV10-3 and TRBJ1-2; D gene unclear. The CDR3 is 13 residues long. Germline V gives CDR1 ENHRY, CDR2 SYGVKD. Trimming took 0 bases from V and 4 from J, leaving 6 bases between them.

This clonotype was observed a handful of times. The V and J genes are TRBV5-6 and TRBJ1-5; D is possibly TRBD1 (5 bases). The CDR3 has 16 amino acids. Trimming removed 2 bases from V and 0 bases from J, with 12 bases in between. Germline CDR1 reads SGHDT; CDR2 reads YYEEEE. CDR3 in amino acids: CASSFLGGPSNQPQHF. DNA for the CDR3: TGTGCCAGCAGCTTTTTGGGGGGACCTAGCAATCAGCCCCAGCATTTT.

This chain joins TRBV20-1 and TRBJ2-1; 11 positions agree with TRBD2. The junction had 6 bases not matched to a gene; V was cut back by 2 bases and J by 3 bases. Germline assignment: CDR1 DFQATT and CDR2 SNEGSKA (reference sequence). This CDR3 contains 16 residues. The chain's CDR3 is CSARSQTSGVYNEQFF. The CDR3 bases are TGCAGTGCTAGATCTCAGACTAGCGGGGTCTACAATGAGCAGTTCTTC.

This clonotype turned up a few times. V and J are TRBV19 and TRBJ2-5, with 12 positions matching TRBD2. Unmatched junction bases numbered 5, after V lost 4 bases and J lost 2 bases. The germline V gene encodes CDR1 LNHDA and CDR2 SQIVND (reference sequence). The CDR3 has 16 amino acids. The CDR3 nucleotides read TGTGCCAGTAGTAGAGGACTAGCGGGACCTCAAGAGACCCAGTACTTC. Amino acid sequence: CASSRGLAGPQETQYF.

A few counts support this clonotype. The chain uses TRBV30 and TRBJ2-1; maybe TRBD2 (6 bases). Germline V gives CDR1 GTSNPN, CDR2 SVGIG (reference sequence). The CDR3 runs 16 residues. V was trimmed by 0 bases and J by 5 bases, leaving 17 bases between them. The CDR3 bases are TGTGCCTGGAGTGTCGGGTCGCTAGCGACACACAATGAGCAGTTCTTC. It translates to CAWSVGSLATHNEQFF.

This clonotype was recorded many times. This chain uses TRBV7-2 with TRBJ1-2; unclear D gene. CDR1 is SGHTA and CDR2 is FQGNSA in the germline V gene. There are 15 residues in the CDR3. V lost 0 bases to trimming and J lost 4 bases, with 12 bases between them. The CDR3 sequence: CASSLAREGTYGYTF. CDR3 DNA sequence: TGTGCCAGCAGCTTAGCGCGGGAGGGAACCTATGGCTACACCTTC.

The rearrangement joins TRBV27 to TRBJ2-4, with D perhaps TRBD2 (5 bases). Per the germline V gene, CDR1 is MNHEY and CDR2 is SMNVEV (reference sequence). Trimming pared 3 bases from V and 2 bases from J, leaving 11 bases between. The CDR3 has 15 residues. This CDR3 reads CASSLGRKTKNIQYF. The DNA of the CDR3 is TGTGCCAGCAGTTTGGGGAGAAAAACCAAAAACATTCAGTACTTC.

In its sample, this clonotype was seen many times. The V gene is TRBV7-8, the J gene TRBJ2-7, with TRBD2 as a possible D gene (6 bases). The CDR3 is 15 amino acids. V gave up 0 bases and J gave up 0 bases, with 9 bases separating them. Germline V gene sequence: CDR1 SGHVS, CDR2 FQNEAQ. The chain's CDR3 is CASSLASGYSYEQYF. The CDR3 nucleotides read TGTGCCAGCAGCTTAGCAAGCGGGTACTCCTACGAGCAGTACTTC.

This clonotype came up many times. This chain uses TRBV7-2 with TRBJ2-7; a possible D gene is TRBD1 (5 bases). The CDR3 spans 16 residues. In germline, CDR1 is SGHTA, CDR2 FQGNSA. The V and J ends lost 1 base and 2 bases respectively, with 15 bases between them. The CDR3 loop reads CASSLEGSTGTYEQYF. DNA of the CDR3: TGTGCCAGCAGCTTAGAGGGTAGTACAGGAACCTACGAGCAGTACTTC.

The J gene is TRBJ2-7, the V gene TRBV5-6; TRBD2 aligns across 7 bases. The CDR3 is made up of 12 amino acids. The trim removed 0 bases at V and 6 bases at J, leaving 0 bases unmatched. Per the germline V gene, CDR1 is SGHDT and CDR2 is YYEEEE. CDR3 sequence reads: CASSLGTSEQYF. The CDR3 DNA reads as TGTGCCAGCAGCTTGGGGACTAGCGAGCAGTACTTC.

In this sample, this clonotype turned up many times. The chain's CDR3 is CASSLSKRPYEQYF. The CDR3 nucleotides read TGTGCCAGCAGTTTGTCGAAGCGGCCCTACGAGCAGTACTTC. J is TRBJ2-7 and V is TRBV28; tentative D call: TRBD2 (5 bases). The CDR3 covers 14 residues. Looked up from germline, CDR1 is MDHEN and CDR2 is SYDVKM. The V and J ends lost 3 bases and 2 bases respectively, with 11 bases between them.

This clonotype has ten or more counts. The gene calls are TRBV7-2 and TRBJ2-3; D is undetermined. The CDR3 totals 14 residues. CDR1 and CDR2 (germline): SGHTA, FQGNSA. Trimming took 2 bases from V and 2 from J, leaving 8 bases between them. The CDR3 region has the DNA TGTGCCAGCAGCTTACCCGTCGCCACAGATACGCAGTATTTT. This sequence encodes CASSLPVATDTQYF.

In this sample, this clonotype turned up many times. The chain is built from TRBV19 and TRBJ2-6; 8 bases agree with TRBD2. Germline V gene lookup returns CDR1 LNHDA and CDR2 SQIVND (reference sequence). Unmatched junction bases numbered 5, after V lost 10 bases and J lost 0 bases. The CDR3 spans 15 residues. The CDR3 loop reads CATSRGGSGANVLTF. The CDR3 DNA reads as TGTGCCACCTCTCGGGGGGGCTCTGGGGCCAACGTCCTGACTTTC.

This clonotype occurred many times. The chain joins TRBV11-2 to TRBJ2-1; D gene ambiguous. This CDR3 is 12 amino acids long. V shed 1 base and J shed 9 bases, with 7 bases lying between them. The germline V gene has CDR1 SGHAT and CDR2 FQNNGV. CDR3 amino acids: CASSLAVGEQFF. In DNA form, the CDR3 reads TGTGCCAGCAGCTTAGCGGTCGGTGAGCAGTTCTTC.

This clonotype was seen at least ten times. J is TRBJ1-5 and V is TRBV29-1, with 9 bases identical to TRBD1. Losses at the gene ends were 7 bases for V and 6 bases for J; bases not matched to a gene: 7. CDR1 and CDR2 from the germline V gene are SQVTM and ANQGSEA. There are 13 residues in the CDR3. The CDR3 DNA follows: TGCAGCGGAGCACAGGGGGCTGGTCAGCCCCAGCATTTT. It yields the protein CSGAQGAGQPQHF.

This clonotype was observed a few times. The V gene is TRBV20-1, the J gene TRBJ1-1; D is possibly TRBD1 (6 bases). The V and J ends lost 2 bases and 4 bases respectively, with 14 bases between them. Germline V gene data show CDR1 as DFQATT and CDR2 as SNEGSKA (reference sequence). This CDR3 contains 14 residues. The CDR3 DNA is TGCAGTGCTAGAAAGGACAGTGGAGGCACTGAAGCTTTCTTT. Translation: CSARKDSGGTEAFF.

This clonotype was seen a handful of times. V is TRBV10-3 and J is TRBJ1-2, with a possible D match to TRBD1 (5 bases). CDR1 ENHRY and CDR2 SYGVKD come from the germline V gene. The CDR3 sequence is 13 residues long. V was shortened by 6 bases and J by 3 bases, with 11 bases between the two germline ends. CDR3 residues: CAISRDGHYGYTF. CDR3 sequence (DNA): TGTGCCATCAGCCGGGACGGCCACTATGGCTACACCTTC.

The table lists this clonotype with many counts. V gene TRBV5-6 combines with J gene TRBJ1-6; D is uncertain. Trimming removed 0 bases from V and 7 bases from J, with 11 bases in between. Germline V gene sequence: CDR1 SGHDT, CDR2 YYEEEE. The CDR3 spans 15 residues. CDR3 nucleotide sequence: TGTGCCAGCAGCTTGGGCTCGGCTGGAAATTCACCCCTCCACTTT. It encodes CASSLGSAGNSPLHF.

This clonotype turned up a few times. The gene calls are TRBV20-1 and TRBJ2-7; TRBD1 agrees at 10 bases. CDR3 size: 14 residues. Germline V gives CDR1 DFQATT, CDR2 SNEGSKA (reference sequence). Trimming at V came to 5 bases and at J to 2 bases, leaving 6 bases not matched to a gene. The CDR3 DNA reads TGCAGTGCTGTAGGACAGGGGGGTACCTACGAGCAGTACTTC. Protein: CSAVGQGGTYEQYF.

The CDR3: CSAQAFGVNTEAFF. In DNA form, the CDR3 reads TGCAGTGCTCAGGCGTTCGGGGTGAACACTGAAGCTTTCTTT. The V call is TRBV20-1, the J call TRBJ1-1; the D is unclear. The ends were cut back, 5 bases at V and 0 bases at J, with 13 bases in the middle. Germline-derived CDR1 and CDR2 are DFQATT and SNEGSKA (reference sequence). This CDR3 is built from 14 residues.

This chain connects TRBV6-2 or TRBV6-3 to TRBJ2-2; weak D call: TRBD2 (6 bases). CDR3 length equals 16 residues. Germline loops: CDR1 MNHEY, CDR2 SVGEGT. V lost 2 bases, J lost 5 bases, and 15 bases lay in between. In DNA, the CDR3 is TGTGCCAGCAGTTACCTTAGACTAGGAGGTACCGGGGAGCTGTTTTTT. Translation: CASSYLRLGGTGELFF.

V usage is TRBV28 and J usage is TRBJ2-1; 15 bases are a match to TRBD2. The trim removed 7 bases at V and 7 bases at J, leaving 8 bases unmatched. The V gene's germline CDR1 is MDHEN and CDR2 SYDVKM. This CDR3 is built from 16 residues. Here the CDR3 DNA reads TGTGCCAGCACCCGGGGGGGGACTAGCGGGAGGAATGAGCAGTTCTTC. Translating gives CASTRGGTSGRNEQFF. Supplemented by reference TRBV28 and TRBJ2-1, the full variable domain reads DVKVTQSSRYLVKRTGEKVFLECVQDMDHENMFWYRQDPGLGLRLIYFSYDVKMKEKGDIPEGYSVSREKKERFSLILESASTNQTSMYLCASTRGGTSGRNEQFFGPGTRLTVL.

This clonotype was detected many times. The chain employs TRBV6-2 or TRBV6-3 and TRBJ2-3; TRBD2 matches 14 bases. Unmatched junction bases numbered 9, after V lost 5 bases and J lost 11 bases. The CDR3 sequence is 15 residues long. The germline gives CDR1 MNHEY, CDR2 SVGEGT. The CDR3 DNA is TGTGCCAGCAGTGCCGGGACTAGCGGGGGCCGTAGGCAGTATTTT. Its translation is CASSAGTSGGRRQYF.

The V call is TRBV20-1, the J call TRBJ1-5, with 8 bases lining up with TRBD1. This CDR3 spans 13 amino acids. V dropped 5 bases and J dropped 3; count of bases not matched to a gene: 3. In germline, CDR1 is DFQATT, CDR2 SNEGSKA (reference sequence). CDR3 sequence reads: CSAGTGLNQPQHF. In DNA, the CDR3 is TGCAGTGCTGGGACAGGCCTCAATCAGCCCCAGCATTTT.

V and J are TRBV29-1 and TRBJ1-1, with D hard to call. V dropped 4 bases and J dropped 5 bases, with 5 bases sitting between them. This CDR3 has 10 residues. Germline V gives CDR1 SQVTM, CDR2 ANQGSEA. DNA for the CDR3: TGCAGCGTTGGGCTAACTGAAGCTTTCTTT. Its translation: CSVGLTEAFF.

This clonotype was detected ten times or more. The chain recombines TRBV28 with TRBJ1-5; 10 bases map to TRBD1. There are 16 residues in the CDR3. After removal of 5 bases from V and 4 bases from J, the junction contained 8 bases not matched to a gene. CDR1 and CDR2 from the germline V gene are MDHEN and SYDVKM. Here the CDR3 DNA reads TGTGCCAGCAGTGCGGACAGGGGGTTAAGGAATCAGCCCCAGCATTTT. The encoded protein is CASSADRGLRNQPQHF. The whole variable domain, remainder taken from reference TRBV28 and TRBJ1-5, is DVKVTQSSRYLVKRTGEKVFLECVQDMDHENMFWYRQDPGLGLRLIYFSYDVKMKEKGDIPEGYSVSREKKERFSLILESASTNQTSMYLCASSADRGLRNQPQHFGDGTRLSIL.

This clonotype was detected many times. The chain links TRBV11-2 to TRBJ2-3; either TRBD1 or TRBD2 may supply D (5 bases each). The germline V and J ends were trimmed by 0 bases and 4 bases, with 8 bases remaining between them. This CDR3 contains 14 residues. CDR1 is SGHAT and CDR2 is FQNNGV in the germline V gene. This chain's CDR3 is CASSLEGVADTQYF. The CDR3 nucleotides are TGTGCCAGCAGCTTAGAGGGGGTCGCAGATACGCAGTATTTT.